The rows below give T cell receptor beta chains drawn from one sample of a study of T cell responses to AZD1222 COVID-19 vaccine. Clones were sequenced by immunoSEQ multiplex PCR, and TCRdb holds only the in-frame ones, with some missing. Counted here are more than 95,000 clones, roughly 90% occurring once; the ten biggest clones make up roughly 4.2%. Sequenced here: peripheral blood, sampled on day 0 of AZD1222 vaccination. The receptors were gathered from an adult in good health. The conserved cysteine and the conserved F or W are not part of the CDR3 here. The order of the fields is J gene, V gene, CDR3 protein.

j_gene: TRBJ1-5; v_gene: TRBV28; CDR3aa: ASRGSGSNQPQH
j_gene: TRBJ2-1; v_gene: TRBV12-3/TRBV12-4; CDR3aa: ASSPGWDSRQF
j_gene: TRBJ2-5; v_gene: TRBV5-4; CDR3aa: ASSVLAGAGETQY
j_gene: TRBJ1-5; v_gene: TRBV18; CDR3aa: ASSPARGQQPQH
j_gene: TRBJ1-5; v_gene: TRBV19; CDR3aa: ASSTDRTGLNQPQH
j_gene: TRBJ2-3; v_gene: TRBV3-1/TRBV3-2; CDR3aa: ASSLNPGTSGTNTQY
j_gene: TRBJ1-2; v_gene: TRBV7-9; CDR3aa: ASSPRDSLIYGYT
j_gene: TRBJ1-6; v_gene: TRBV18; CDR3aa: ASSPANSPLH
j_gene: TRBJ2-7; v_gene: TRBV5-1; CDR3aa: ASSPPGGSHEQY
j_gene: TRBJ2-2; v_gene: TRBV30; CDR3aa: AWSLDRDTGELF
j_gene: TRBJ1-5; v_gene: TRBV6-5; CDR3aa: ASRGGTGSNQPQH
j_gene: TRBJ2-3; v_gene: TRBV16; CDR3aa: ASSHERGGTDTQY
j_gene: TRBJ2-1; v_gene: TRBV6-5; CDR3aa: ASSYFNEQF
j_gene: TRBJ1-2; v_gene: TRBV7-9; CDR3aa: ASSTGRDIGYT
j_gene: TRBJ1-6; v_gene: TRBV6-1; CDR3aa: ASSENRVGNNSPLH
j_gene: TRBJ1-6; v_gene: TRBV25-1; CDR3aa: ASSVGRGRPSPLH
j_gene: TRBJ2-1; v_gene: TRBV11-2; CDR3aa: ASSLGGGTYNEQF
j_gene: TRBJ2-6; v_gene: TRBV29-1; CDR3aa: SVGSGANVLT
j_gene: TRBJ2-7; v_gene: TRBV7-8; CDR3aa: ASSLDLLGQFYEQY
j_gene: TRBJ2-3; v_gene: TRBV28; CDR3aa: ASSSPDQLGSDTQY